The 10 T cell receptor beta chains reported below all come from one sample, sequenced in a study of Ad26.COV2.S vaccination and SARS-CoV-2 variants. Treatment of the sample: roughly 18 received Ad26.COV2.S at low or high dose, single or two shots; a few received placebo; per-sample allocation not given. Collection of samples fell on day 63 after the first vaccine or placebo injection. Sequencing was performed with immunoSEQ multiplex PCR; in TCRdb, only in-frame clones are kept and a portion is missing. The data show more than 400,000 clones, approximately 90% seen once. The source material was peripheral blood, sampled in a trial of Ad26.COV2.S vaccine versus placebo. The receptors originated from a person between 18 and 60 years old who received the Ad26.COV2.S COVID-19 vaccine or a placebo.

The chain recombines TRBV9 with TRBJ2-5; the D is unclear. From germline, CDR1 is SGDLS and CDR2 YYNGEE. Trimming removed 2 bases from V and 5 bases from J, with 10 bases in between. The CDR3 runs to 13 residues. CDR3 sequence reads: CASSVGRYETQYF. CDR3 DNA sequence: TGTGCCAGCAGCGTTGGTCGTTACGAGACCCAGTACTTC.

Comments on this clone: Distinct nucleotide sequences in the sample also encode this CDR3. The chain carries TRBV7-9 and TRBJ1-5; D is unresolved. The V and J ends lost 1 base and 6 bases respectively, with 4 bases between them. The CDR3 is 12 residues long. Per germline, CDR1 SEHNR and CDR2 FQNEAQ (reference sequence). The chain's CDR3 is CASSLGGQPQHF. CDR3 nucleotides: TGTGCCAGCAGCTTAGGTGGTCAGCCCCAGCATTTT.

V and J are TRBV19 and TRBJ2-3, with 8 bases matching TRBD1. Germline assignment: CDR1 LNHDA and CDR2 SQIVND (reference sequence). V shed 6 bases, J shed 1 base, and the junction held 3 bases outside the gene matches. CDR3 size: 14 residues. The CDR3 region has the DNA TGTGCCAGTAGGAAACAGGGGGGCACAGATACGCAGTATTTT. It codes for CASRKQGGTDTQYF.

This clone was observed once. V gene TRBV18 combines with J gene TRBJ2-7, with 8 bases fitting TRBD1. The CDR3 runs 17 residues. Trimming at V came to 0 bases and at J to 3 bases, leaving 10 bases not matched to a gene. Germline assignment: CDR1 KGHSH and CDR2 LQKENI. CDR3 residues: CASSPPIIRQGFYEQYF. In DNA, the CDR3 is TGTGCCAGCTCACCACCGATCATACGACAGGGGTTCTACGAGCAGTACTTC.

The chain employs TRBV6-5 and TRBJ1-2; D remains unclear. Germline-derived CDR1 and CDR2 are MNHEY and SVGAGI. This CDR3 has 13 residues. The V end was cut by 6 bases, the J end by 7 bases, with 15 bases between. The CDR3 loop is CASSQGPRGGYTF. DNA for the CDR3: TGTGCCAGCAGCCAAGGGCCCAGAGGTGGCTACACCTTC.

This clone has just one count. The gene calls are TRBV6-5 and TRBJ2-6, with D uncertain. V lost 10 bases, J lost 0 bases, and 7 bases lay in between. The CDR3 extends over 13 amino acids. Germline lookup yields CDR1 MNHEY and CDR2 SVGAGI. CDR3 in DNA: TGTGCCATCGGCCACTCTGGGGCCAACGTCCTGACTTTC. Protein product: CAIGHSGANVLTF.

The table lists this clone with a few counts. The chain joins TRBV18 to TRBJ2-1; D is perhaps TRBD2 (5 bases). Trimming cost V 2 bases and J 14 bases, with 16 bases left between them. The CDR3 spans 13 residues. Germline values: CDR1 KGHSH, CDR2 LQKENI. The CDR3 sequence is CASSPSPIGDEFF. The CDR3 nucleotides read TGTGCCAGCTCACCAAGCCCGATCGGGGATGAGTTCTTC.

The V gene is TRBV28, the J gene TRBJ1-2, with 7 nucleotides matching TRBD1. CDR1 and CDR2 from the germline V gene are MDHEN and SYDVKM. CDR3 size: 13 residues. The J segment lost 5 bases and the V segment lost 3 bases, leaving 3 bases of the junction unmatched. The CDR3 DNA follows: TGTGCCAGCAGTTTGGGACAGACTTATGGCTACACCTTC. This encodes CASSLGQTYGYTF.

The rearrangement links TRBV7-8 to TRBJ1-4, with 7 bases fitting TRBD1. From germline, CDR1 is SGHVS and CDR2 FQNEAQ. The ends lost 5 bases at V and 0 bases at J; junction bases unmatched: 6. This CDR3 spans 16 amino acids. The CDR3, as DNA: TGTGCCAGCAGCCCGGGACAGATTGCAACTAATGAAAAACTGTTTTTT. Encoded protein: CASSPGQIATNEKLFF.

CDR3 in amino acids: CASSGPASGGWETQYF. The CDR3 DNA reads as TGTGCCAGCAGCGGCCCAGCTAGCGGGGGGTGGGAGACCCAGTACTTC. The gene calls are TRBV5-6 and TRBJ2-5, with 11 bases identical to TRBD2. Trimming cost V 4 bases and J 5 bases; bases outside gene matches: 10. Per germline, CDR1 SGHDT and CDR2 YYEEEE. The CDR3 extends over 16 amino acids.